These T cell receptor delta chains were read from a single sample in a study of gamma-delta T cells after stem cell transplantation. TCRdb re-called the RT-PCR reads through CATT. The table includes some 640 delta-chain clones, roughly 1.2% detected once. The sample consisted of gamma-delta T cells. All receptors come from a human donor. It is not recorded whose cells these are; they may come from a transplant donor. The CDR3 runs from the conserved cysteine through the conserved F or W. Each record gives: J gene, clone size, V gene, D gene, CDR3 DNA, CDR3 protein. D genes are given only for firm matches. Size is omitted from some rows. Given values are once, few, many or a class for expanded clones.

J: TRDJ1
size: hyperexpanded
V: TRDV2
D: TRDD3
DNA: TGTGCCTGTGACAGTCTGGGGGATAGATCCGATAAACTCATCTTT
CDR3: CACDSLGDRSDKLIF

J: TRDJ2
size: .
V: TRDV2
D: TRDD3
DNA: TGTGCCTGTGACCCCTGGGGGAACACCCCCTCTTTGACAGCACAACTCTTCTTT
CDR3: CACDPWGNTPSLTAQLFF

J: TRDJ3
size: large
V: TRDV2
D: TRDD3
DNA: TGTGCCTGTGACACCGCTGGGGATACTTCCTGGGACACCCGACAGATGTTTTTC
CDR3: CACDTAGDTSWDTRQMFF

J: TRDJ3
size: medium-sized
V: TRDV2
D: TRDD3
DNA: TGTGCCTGTGACACCCTTGGGGATACTAGCTCCTGGGACACCCGACAGATGTTTTTC
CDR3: CACDTLGDTSSWDTRQMFF

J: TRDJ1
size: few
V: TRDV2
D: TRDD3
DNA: TGTGCCTGTGACACCGTTAGCCTGGGGGATACGGCCGATAAACTCATCTTT
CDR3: CACDTVSLGDTADKLIF

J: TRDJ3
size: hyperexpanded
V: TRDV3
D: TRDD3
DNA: TGTGCCTTCACTTCTTGCTGGGGGATACCCGGCTCCTGGGACACCCGACAGATGTTTTTC
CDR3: CAFTSCWGIPGSWDTRQMFF

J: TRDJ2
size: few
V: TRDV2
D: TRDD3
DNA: TGTGCCTGTGACGCCGTACTGGGGGCCACCCCCTCTTTGACAGCACAACTCTTCTTT
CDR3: CACDAVLGATPSLTAQLFF

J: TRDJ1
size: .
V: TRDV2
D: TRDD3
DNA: TGTGCCTGTGAAAGACTCGTACTGGGGACCCTGGGGGTGTACACCGATAAACTCATCTTT
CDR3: CACERLVLGTLGVYTDKLIF

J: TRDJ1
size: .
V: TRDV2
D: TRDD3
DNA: TGTGCCTGTGACATCGTACTGGGGGATCGGGAGGACACCGATAAACTCATCTTT
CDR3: CACDIVLGDREDTDKLIF

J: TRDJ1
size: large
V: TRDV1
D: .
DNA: TGTGCCCTAAGGGTACCTCCTTACACCGATAAACTCATCTTT
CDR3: CALRVPPYTDKLIF

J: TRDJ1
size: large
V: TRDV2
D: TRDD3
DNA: TGTGCCTGTGACACCGGAGAACTGGGGGATACGGTTCTCATCTTT
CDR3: CACDTGELGDTVLIF

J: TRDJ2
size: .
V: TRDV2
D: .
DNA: TGTGCCTGTGACCCAGTGGGGGCCACCCCCTCTTTGACAGCACAACTCTTCTTT
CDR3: CACDPVGATPSLTAQLFF

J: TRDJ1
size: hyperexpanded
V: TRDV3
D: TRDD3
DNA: TGTGCCTTTAGTCCTACTGGGGGACTTACCGATAAACTCATCTTT
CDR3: CAFSPTGGLTDKLIF

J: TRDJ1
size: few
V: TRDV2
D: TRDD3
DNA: TGTGCCTGTGACGCTGTGGGCCTTCCTGCCGGGGGATACAATAAACTCATCTTT
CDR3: CACDAVGLPAGGYNKLIF

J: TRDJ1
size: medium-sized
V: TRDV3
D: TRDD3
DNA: TGTGCCTTTAGTCCTACTGGGGGAAGGGGTGGTACCGATAAACTCATCTTT
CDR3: CAFSPTGGRGGTDKLIF

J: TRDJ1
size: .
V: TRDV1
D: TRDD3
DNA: TGTGCCCTTGGGGACGCACTTCTGGGGGATACGCGCTATACCGATAAACTCATCTTT
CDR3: CALGDALLGDTRYTDKLIF

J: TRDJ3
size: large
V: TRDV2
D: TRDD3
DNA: TGTGCCTGTGACACCGTGCTGGGGGATAGCTCCTGGGACACCCGACAGATGTTTTTC
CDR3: CACDTVLGDSSWDTRQMFF

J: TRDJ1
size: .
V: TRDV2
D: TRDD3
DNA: TGTGCCTTTAGTCCTACTGGGGGACGTCCTACCGATAAACTCATCTTT
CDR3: CAFSPTGGRPTDKLIF

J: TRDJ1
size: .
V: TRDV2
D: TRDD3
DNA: TGTGCCTGTGACACCTTACTGGGGGATACGACCGATAAACTCATCTTT
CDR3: CACDTLLGDTTDKLIF

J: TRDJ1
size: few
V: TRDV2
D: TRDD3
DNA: TGTGCCTGTGACACCGTTGGGGGACTTACCGATAAACTCATCTTT
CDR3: CACDTVGGLTDKLIF

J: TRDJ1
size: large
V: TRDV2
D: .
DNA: TGTGCCTGTGACACGCTCCGTACAACCGATAAACTCATCTTT
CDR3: CACDTLRTTDKLIF

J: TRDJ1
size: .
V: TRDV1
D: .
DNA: TGTGCTCTTGGGGGATACGCGGGACTCATCTTT
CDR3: CALGGYAGLIF

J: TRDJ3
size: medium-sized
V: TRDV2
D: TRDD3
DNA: TGTGCCTGTGACCGTACTGGGGGATACTCGAGCTCCTGGGACACCCGACAGATGTTTTTC
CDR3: CACDRTGGYSSSWDTRQMFF

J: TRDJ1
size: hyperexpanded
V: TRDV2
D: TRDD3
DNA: TGTGCCTGTGAAAGACTCGTACTGGGGGATACGACCGATAAACTCATCTTT
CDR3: CACERLVLGDTTDKLIF